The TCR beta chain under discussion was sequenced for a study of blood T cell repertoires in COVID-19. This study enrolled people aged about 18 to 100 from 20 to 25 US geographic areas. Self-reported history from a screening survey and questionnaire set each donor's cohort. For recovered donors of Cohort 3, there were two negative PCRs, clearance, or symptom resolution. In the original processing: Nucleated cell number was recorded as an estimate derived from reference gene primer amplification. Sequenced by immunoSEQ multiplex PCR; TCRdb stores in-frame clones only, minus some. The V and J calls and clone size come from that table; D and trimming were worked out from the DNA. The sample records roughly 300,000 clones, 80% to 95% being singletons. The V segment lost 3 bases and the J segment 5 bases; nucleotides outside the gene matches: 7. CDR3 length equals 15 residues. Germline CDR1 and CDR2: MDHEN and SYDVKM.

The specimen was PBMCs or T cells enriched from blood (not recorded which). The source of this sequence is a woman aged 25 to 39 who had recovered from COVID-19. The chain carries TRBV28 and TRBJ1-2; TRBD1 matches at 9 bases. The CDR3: CASSFPQGAGYGYTF. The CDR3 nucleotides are TGTGCCAGCAGTTTCCCACAGGGGGCAGGGTATGGCTACACCTTC.